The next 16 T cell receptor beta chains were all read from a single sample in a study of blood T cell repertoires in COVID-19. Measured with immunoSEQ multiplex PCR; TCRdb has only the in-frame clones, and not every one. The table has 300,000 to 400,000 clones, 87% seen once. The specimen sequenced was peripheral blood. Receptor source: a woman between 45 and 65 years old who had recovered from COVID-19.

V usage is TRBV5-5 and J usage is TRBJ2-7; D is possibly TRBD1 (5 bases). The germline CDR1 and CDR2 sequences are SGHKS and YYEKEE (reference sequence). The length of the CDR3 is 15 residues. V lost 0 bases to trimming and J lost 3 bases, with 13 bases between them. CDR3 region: CASSLDQGGIYEQYF. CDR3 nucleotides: TGTGCCAGCAGCTTGGATCAGGGTGGGATCTACGAGCAGTACTTC. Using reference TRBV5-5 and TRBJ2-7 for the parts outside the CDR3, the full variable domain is DAGVTQSPTHLIKTRGQQVTLRCSPISGHKSVSWYQQVLGQGPQFIFQYYEKEERGRGNFPDRFSARQFPNYSSELNVNALLLGDSALYLCASSLDQGGIYEQYFGPGTRLTVT.

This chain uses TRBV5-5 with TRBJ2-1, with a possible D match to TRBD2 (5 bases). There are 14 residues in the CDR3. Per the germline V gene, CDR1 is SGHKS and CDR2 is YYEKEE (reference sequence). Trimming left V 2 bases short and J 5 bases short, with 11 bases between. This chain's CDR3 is CASSFEQTNNEQFF. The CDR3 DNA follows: TGTGCCAGCAGCTTCGAACAGACTAACAATGAGCAGTTCTTC.

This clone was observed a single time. This chain's CDR3 is CASSPRRREAYEQYF. CDR3 in DNA: TGTGCCAGCAGCCCCCGCAGGCGGGAGGCCTACGAGCAGTACTTC. The chain employs TRBV11-2 and TRBJ2-7, with 8 bases that match TRBD2. V trimming: 5 bases; J trimming: 2 bases; junction bases outside the gene matches: 8. Germline loops: CDR1 SGHAT, CDR2 FQNNGV. This CDR3 has 15 residues. Filled out from reference TRBV11-2 and TRBJ2-7, the complete variable domain reads EAGVAQSPRYKIIEKRQSVAFWCNPISGHATLYWYQQILGQGPKLLIQFQNNGVVDDSQLPKDRFSAERLKGVDSTLKIQPAKLEDSAVYLCASSPRRREAYEQYFGPGTRLTVT.

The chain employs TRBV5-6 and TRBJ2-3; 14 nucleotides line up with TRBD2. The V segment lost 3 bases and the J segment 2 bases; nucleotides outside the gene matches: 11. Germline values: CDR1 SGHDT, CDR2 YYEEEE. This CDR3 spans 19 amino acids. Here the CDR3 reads CASSSGLAGVGSVTDTQYF. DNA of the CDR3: TGTGCCAGCAGCTCGGGACTAGCGGGAGTAGGGTCGGTCACAGATACGCAGTATTTT.

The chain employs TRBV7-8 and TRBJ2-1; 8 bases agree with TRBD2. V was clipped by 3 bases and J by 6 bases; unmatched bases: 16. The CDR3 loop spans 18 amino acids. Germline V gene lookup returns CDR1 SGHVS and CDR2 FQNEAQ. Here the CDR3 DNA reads TGTGCCAGCAGCTTGGGTTCAGCGGGAGAAGGGACGCGCAATGAGCAGTTCTTC. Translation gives CASSLGSAGEGTRNEQFF.

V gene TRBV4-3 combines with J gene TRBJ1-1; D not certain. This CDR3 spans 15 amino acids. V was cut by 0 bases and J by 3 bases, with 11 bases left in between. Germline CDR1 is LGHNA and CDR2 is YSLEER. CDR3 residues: CASSQDPRDDTEAFF. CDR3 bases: TGCGCCAGCAGCCAAGATCCGAGGGATGACACTGAAGCTTTCTTT.

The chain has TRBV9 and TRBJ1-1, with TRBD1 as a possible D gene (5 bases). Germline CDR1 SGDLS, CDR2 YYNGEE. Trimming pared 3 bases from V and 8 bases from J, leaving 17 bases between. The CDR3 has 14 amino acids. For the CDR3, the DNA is TGTGCCAGCAGCGGTTACCAATGGGGGGGAGAAGCTTTCTTT. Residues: CASSGYQWGGEAFF.

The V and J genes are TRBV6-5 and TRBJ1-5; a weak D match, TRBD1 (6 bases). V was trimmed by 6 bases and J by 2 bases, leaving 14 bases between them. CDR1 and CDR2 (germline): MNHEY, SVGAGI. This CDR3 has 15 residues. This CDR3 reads CASSEWGQRNQPQHF. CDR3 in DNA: TGTGCCAGCAGCGAGTGGGGACAACGCAATCAGCCCCAGCATTTT.

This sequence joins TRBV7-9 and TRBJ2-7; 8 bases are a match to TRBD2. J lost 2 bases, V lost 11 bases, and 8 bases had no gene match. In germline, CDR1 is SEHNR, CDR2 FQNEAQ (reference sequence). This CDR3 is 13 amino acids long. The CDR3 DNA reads TGTGCCTGCGGGGGGACCGCAACCTACGAGCAGTACTTC. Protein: CACGGTATYEQYF.

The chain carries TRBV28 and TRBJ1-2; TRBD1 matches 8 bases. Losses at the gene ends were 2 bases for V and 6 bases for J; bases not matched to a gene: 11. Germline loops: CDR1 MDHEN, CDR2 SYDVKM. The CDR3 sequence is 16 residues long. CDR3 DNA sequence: TGTGCCAGCAGTTTACACGGACAGGGAAGGTTGGATGGCTACACCTTC. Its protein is CASSLHGQGRLDGYTF.

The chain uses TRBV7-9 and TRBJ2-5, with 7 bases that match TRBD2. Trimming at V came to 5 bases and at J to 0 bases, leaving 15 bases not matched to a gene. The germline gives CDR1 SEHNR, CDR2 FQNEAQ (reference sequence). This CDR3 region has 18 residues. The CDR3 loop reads CASSQTPPGEGYQETQYF. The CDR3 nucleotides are TGTGCCAGCAGCCAGACCCCCCCGGGGGAGGGCTACCAAGAGACCCAGTACTTC.

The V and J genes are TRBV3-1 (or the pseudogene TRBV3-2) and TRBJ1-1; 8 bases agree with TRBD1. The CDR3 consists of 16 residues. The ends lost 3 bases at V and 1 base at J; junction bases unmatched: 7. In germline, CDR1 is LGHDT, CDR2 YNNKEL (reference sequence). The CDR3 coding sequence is TGTGCCAGCAGCCACCGAACCGGGACAGGGAACACTGAAGCTTTCTTT. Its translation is CASSHRTGTGNTEAFF.

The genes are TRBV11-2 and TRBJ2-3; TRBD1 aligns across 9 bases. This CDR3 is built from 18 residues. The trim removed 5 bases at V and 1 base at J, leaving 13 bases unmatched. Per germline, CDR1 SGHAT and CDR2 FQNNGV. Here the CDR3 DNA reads TGTGCCAGCAGCCCGGGACAGGGCGGTGGTTATGGCACAGATACGCAGTATTTT. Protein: CASSPGQGGGYGTDTQYF.

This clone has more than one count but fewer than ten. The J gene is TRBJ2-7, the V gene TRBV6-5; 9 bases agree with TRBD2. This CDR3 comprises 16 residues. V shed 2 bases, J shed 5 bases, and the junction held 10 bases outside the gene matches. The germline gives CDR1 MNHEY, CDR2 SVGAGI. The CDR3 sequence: CASSYGNSGSLHEQYF. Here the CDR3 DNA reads TGTGCCAGCAGTTACGGTAATAGCGGGAGTCTCCACGAGCAGTACTTC.

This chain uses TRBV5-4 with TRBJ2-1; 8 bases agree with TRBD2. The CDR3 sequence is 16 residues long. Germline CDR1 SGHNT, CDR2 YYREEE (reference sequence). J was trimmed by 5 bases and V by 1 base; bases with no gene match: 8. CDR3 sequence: CASSLSRSGAHNEQFF. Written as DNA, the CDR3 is TGTGCCAGCAGCTTGAGTCGTAGCGGGGCCCACAATGAGCAGTTCTTC.

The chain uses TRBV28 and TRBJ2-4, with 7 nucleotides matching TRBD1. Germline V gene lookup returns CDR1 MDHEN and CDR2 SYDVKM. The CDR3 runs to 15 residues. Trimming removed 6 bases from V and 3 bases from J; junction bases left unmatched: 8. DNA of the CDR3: TGTGCCAGCAGCCAACCGGGACAGCACAAAAACATTCAGTACTTC. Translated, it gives CASSQPGQHKNIQYF. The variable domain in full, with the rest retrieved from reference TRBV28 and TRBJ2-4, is DVKVTQSSRYLVKRTGEKVFLECVQDMDHENMFWYRQDPGLGLRLIYFSYDVKMKEKGDIPEGYSVSREKKERFSLILESASTNQTSMYLCASSQPGQHKNIQYFGAGTRLSVL.